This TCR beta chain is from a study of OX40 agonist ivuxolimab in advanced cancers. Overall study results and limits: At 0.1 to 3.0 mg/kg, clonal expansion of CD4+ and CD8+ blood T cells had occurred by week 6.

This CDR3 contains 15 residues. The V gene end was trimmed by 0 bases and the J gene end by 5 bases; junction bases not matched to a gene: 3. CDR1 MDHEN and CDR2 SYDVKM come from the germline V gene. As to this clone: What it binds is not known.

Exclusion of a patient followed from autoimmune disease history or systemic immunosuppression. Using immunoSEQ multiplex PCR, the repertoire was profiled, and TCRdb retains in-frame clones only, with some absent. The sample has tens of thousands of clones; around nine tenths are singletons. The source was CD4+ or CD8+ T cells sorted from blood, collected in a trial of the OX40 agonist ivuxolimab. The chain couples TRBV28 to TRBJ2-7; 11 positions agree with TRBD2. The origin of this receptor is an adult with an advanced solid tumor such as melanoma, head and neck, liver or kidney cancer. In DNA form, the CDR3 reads TGTGCCAGCAGTTTATGGGTAGCGGGAGGGAACGAGCAGTACTTC. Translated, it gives CASSLWVAGGNEQYF.